These 32 T cell receptor beta chains originate from one sample sequenced in a study of regulatory T cells in long-lasting Graves disease (dated by TCRdb to the early 2020s). The time point label on this specimen signifies: persistent/refractory GD, antithyroid drugs over 5 years with positive TRAb. For both TCR sequencing and RNA sequencing, RNA was extracted from PBMCs using TRIzol. The method behind the library was multiplex PCR. Reads for this sample came from an Illumina HiSeq 4000. CDR3 regions were amplified by Arm-PCR with iRepertoire HTBI primers to construct TCR beta libraries. TCRdb took the public reads, trimmed them with fastp at Q25, ran MiXCR for clone calling and kept in-frame beta chains. Rows matching on CDR3 protein sequence are summarized as one entry with the most common DNA and genes. A total of roughly 450,000 distinct CDR3 sequences appear in this sample, around 20% of them only once. Approximately 26% of the sample is taken by the ten largest.

Specimen: peripheral blood mononuclear cells (PBMCs), collected when the disease was refractory, from a patient treated with antithyroid drugs. These receptors all come from a female donor with Graves disease.

CDR3 nucleotides: TGTGCCAGCAGTTACTCGGTCGGCAGGGGTTCCGGTCAGCCCCAGCATTTT. Translating it yields CASSYSVGRGSGQPQHF. The V call is TRBV6-2 or TRBV6-3, the J call TRBJ1-5; a possible D gene is TRBD1 (6 bases). Trimming took 0 bases from V and 6 from J, leaving 18 bases between them. The CDR3 is 17 amino acids. In germline, CDR1 is MNHEY, CDR2 SVGEGT.

This clonotype appeared many times. The chain employs TRBV11-1 and TRBJ1-2; D remains unclear. Germline V gene lookup returns CDR1 SGHAT and CDR2 FQDESV (reference sequence). The CDR3 extends over 13 amino acids. Trimming took 0 bases from V and 6 from J, leaving 8 bases between them. CDR3 sequence: CASSLASGNGYTF. CDR3 sequence (DNA): TGTGCCAGCAGCTTAGCATCGGGGAATGGCTACACCTTC.

The V call is TRBV19, the J call TRBJ1-6, with no clear D. Trimming cost V 3 bases and J 7 bases, with 13 bases left between them. Per the germline V gene, CDR1 is LNHDA and CDR2 is SQIVND (reference sequence). The CDR3 extends over 15 amino acids. The DNA for the CDR3 is TGTGCCAGTAGTATTGGTCTAAGGAGCAATTCACCCCTCCACTTT. Amino acids: CASSIGLRSNSPLHF. Full variable domain (rest looked up from reference TRBV19 and TRBJ1-6): DGGITQSPKYLFRKEGQNVTLSCEQNLNHDAMYWYRQDPGQGLRLIYYSQIVNDFQKGDIAEGYSVSREKKESFPLTVTSAQKNPTAFYLCASSIGLRSNSPLHFGNGTRLTVT.

This clonotype has at least ten counts. The chain carries TRBV24-1 and TRBJ2-2, with D tentatively TRBD1 or TRBD2 (5 bases each). With 10 bases removed from V and 6 bases from J, the gap between germline ends came to 17 bases. Germline-derived CDR1 and CDR2 are KGHDR and SFDVKD. The CDR3 contains 14 residues. CDR3 amino acids: CATSRTGLAGELFF. In DNA form, the CDR3 reads TGTGCCACTAGTCGTACGGGGCTCGCCGGGGAGCTGTTTTTT.

This clonotype was recorded many times. The gene calls are TRBV28 and TRBJ2-5; possibly TRBD1 for D (6 bases). This CDR3 contains 15 residues. Between the trimmed V and J ends, which lost 4 bases and 1 base, there was a span of 13 bases. From germline, CDR1 is MDHEN and CDR2 SYDVKM. DNA of the CDR3: TGTGCCAGCAGTTCCCAGACAGGCTTCCAAGAGACCCAGTACTTC. Protein sequence: CASSSQTGFQETQYF. The full variable domain, completed using reference TRBV28 and TRBJ2-5, is DVKVTQSSRYLVKRTGEKVFLECVQDMDHENMFWYRQDPGLGLRLIYFSYDVKMKEKGDIPEGYSVSREKKERFSLILESASTNQTSMYLCASSSQTGFQETQYFGPGTRLLVL.

This clonotype was seen many times. The genes are TRBV18 and TRBJ1-4, with D perhaps matching TRBD1 (5 bases). CDR3 length: 14 amino acids. V gave up 0 bases and J gave up 8 bases, with 10 bases separating them. Germline V gives CDR1 KGHSH, CDR2 LQKENI. CDR3 coding DNA: TGTGCCAGCTCACCACCGAGGGGCCAGGAAAAACTGTTTTTT. It yields the protein CASSPPRGQEKLFF.

The chain employs TRBV6-1 and TRBJ1-1; 7 positions agree with TRBD1. The CDR3 totals 16 residues. Trimming at V came to 6 bases and at J to 0 bases, leaving 10 bases not matched to a gene. In germline, CDR1 is MNHNS, CDR2 SASEGT. The CDR3 nucleotides are TGTGCCAGCAGGCCCCGGGACAGAGAGATGAACACTGAAGCTTTCTTT. Translated, it gives CASRPRDREMNTEAFF.

The genes are TRBV5-1 and TRBJ1-4; unclear D gene. This CDR3 region has 14 residues. Germline lookup yields CDR1 SGHRS and CDR2 YFSETQ. V was trimmed by 1 base and J by 4 bases, leaving 8 bases between them. In DNA form, the CDR3 reads TGCGCCAGCAGCTTGAGCCAGTTTAATGAAAAACTGTTTTTT. Translated: CASSLSQFNEKLFF.

A word on this clonotype: Given a much more abundant clone one base away, this may be a read error. This chain uses TRBV15 with TRBJ2-7, with 7 bases matching TRBD1. The CDR3 loop spans 15 amino acids. The germline gives CDR1 LNHNV, CDR2 YYDKDF (reference sequence). Trimming at V came to 1 base and at J to 3 bases, leaving 6 bases not matched to a gene. The CDR3: CATSRARTGVYEQYF. The CDR3 region has the DNA TGTGCCACCAGCAGAGCACGTACAGGGGTCTACGAGCAGTACTTC.

This clonotype has at least ten counts. The rearrangement joins TRBV6-1 to TRBJ1-1; D not certain. Germline assignment: CDR1 MNHNS and CDR2 SASEGT. CDR3 length equals 11 residues. V shed 6 bases and J shed 5 bases, with 7 bases lying between them. The CDR3 loop is CASRAGTEAFF. The CDR3 nucleotides are TGTGCCAGCAGGGCCGGGACTGAAGCTTTCTTT.

This clonotype has a count of ten or more. The chain is built from TRBV6-5 and TRBJ2-7, with a weak D call TRBD2 (6 bases). Germline V gene sequence: CDR1 MNHEY, CDR2 SVGAGI. The CDR3 totals 15 residues. Trimming removed 2 bases from V and 6 bases from J, with 17 bases in between. The CDR3: CASSYSFGGPGEQYF. CDR3 sequence (DNA): TGTGCCAGCAGTTACAGCTTCGGGGGACCTGGCGAGCAGTACTTC.

In this sample, this clonotype turned up a few times. V usage is TRBV18 and J usage is TRBJ2-5; D is uncertain. Trimming left V 6 bases short and J 4 bases short, with 9 bases between. Germline-derived CDR1 and CDR2 are KGHSH and LQKENI. The CDR3 consists of 12 residues. CDR3 coding DNA: TGTGCCAGCTCTTCGGCTCCAGAGACCCAGTACTTC. As protein: CASSSAPETQYF.

The chain is built from TRBV2 and TRBJ2-2, with 10 bases that match TRBD1. Germline V CDR1 and CDR2: SNHLY, FYNNEI. V trimming: 6 bases; J trimming: 4 bases; junction bases outside the gene matches: 5. The CDR3 has 15 residues. CDR3 amino acids: CASSSGTGVTGELFF. CDR3 DNA: TGTGCCAGCAGCTCCGGGACAGGGGTCACCGGGGAGCTGTTTTTT.

The chain employs TRBV3-1 and TRBJ2-7; possibly TRBD1 for D (5 bases). CDR1 is LGHDT, CDR2 YNNKEL, per germline (reference sequence). V lost 4 bases and J 0 bases, leaving 13 bases between the germline ends. This CDR3 spans 15 amino acids. The CDR3 loop reads CASSPFRQFSYEQYF. For the CDR3, the DNA is TGTGCCAGCAGCCCGTTTAGACAGTTCTCCTACGAGCAGTACTTC.

This clonotype was picked up many times. J is TRBJ1-2 and V is TRBV2; D is unclear. V lost 3 bases, J lost 4 bases, and 15 bases lay in between. The CDR3 runs to 15 residues. Germline CDR1 is SNHLY and CDR2 is FYNNEI. The CDR3 nucleotides are TGTGCCAGCAGTGACAGGCGGGAAAGGCCCTATGGCTACACCTTC. Protein product: CASSDRRERPYGYTF.

The chain has TRBV7-2 and TRBJ2-5, with TRBD2 matching 7 bases. Trimming at V came to 5 bases and at J to 2 bases, leaving 8 bases not matched to a gene. This CDR3 has 15 residues. From germline, CDR1 is SGHTA and CDR2 FQGNSA. CDR3 DNA sequence: TGTGCCAGCAGCCAAGACGGCGGGAGACAAGAGACCCAGTACTTC. Encoded protein: CASSQDGGRQETQYF. Complete variable domain (other parts from reference TRBV7-2 and TRBJ2-5): GAGVSQSPSNKVTEKGKDVELRCDPISGHTALYWYRQSLGQGLEFLIYFQGNSAPDKSGLPSDRFSAERTGGSVSTLTIQRTQQEDSAVYLCASSQDGGRQETQYFGPGTRLLVL.

This sequence joins TRBV6-5 and TRBJ2-7; 10 bases map to TRBD2. The CDR3 is 14 residues long. Looked up from germline, CDR1 is MNHEY and CDR2 is SVGAGI. V shed 4 bases, J shed 3 bases, and the junction held 3 bases outside the gene matches. The CDR3, as DNA: TGTGCCAGCAGTTCAGCGGGAGGGGGCTACGAGCAGTACTTC. It translates to CASSSAGGGYEQYF.

In this sample, this clonotype turned up many times. The chain uses TRBV2 and TRBJ1-2; 7 bases are a match to TRBD1. J gave up 2 bases and V 7 bases, and 4 bases lay outside the gene matches. The CDR3 runs to 13 residues. Germline-derived CDR1 and CDR2 are SNHLY and FYNNEI. The CDR3 DNA reads TGTGCCAGCAAGGGGACAGTCAACTATGGCTACACCTTC. This sequence encodes CASKGTVNYGYTF.

This clonotype was observed a few times. The J gene is TRBJ2-3, the V gene TRBV6-2 or TRBV6-3; D perhaps matches TRBD1 (6 bases). CDR1 MNHEY and CDR2 SVGEGT come from the germline V gene. Trimming shortened V by 2 bases and J by 6 bases, and 6 bases separated the two germline ends. There are 12 residues in the CDR3. The CDR3 DNA follows: TGTGCCAGCAGTTACACAGGGGATACGCAGTATTTT. This codes for CASSYTGDTQYF.

The V and J genes are TRBV7-9 and TRBJ1-1; no clear D. CDR3 length: 14 amino acids. Trimming removed 1 base at V and 1 base at J, with 7 bases between. CDR1 and CDR2 from the germline V gene are SEHNR and FQNEAQ (reference sequence). The CDR3, as DNA: TGTGCCAGCAGCTTAGATTGGGAGAACACTGAAGCTTTCTTT. This codes for CASSLDWENTEAFF.

The chain uses TRBV5-1 and TRBJ2-5; TRBD2 matches 7 bases. The germline V gene encodes CDR1 SGHRS and CDR2 YFSETQ. The CDR3 is 15 residues long. V lost 3 bases and J lost 5; bases outside the gene matches: 10. CDR3 nucleotide sequence: TGCGCCAGCAGCTGGGCGGGAGTGTCACGGGAGACCCAGTACTTC. Residues: CASSWAGVSRETQYF.

This clonotype was found many times. The chain carries TRBV20-1 and TRBJ1-1; TRBD1 agrees at 8 bases. Trimming took 3 bases from V and 1 from J; bases not matched to a gene: 10. The germline V gene has CDR1 DFQATT and CDR2 SNEGSKA (reference sequence). CDR3 length: 16 residues. CDR3 region: CSARGQGAHPNTEAFF. The CDR3 DNA sequence: TGCAGTGCTAGGGGTCAGGGGGCTCACCCGAACACTGAAGCTTTCTTT.

Remarks on this clonotype: One base away lies a much larger clone, so this may be a sequencing read error. This chain uses TRBV27 with TRBJ1-1; TRBD1 aligns across 10 bases. The CDR3 is 14 amino acids. Germline V gene sequence: CDR1 MNHEY, CDR2 SMNVEV (reference sequence). V was clipped by 5 bases and J by 7 bases; unmatched bases: 7. CDR3 protein: CASSVGTGAGEAFF. As DNA, the CDR3 is TGTGCCAGCAGTGTCGGGACAGGGGCTGGTGAAGCTTTCTTT.

This chain uses TRBV7-9 with TRBJ2-3; a weak D match, TRBD2 (6 bases). Germline values: CDR1 SEHNR, CDR2 FQNEAQ (reference sequence). The CDR3 runs 16 residues. V lost 6 bases and J 0 bases, leaving 16 bases between the germline ends. CDR3 in DNA: TGTGCCAGCAGTTCCCTGCTAGCGTCTAGCACAGATACGCAGTATTTT. This sequence encodes CASSSLLASSTDTQYF.

Notes on this clonotype: This may be a read error, as it is one base from a much larger clone. The genes are TRBV2 and TRBJ1-1; weak D call: TRBD1 (5 bases). Looked up from germline, CDR1 is SNHLY and CDR2 is FYNNEI. The CDR3 spans 16 residues. Trimming stripped 7 bases from V and 0 bases from J, with 18 bases between. The CDR3 spells CASTVGEGVMNTEAFF. The CDR3 DNA reads as TGTGCCAGCACGGTCGGGGAAGGGGTCATGAACACTGAAGCTTTCTTT.

This clonotype has ten or more counts. The rearrangement joins TRBV29-1 to TRBJ2-5, with TRBD2 identical over 15 bases. The CDR3 totals 14 residues. In germline, CDR1 is SQVTM, CDR2 ANQGSEA. J was trimmed by 5 bases and V by 7 bases; bases with no gene match: 5. The CDR3, as DNA: TGCAGCGCTGGACTAGCGGGAGGGGGGGAGACCCAGTACTTC. This gives the protein CSAGLAGGGETQYF.

The sample holds many counts of this clonotype. This chain connects TRBV18 to TRBJ2-5; 7 bases align to TRBD1. J was trimmed by 4 bases and V by 5 bases; bases with no gene match: 4. CDR1 KGHSH and CDR2 LQKENI come from the germline V gene. The CDR3 is 13 amino acids. This CDR3 reads CASSSGDRETQYF. The CDR3 region has the DNA TGTGCCAGCTCATCCGGGGACAGAGAGACCCAGTACTTC. Using reference TRBV18 and TRBJ2-5 for the parts outside the CDR3, the full variable domain is NAGVMQNPRHLVRRRGQEARLRCSPMKGHSHVYWYRQLPEEGLKFMVYLQKENIIDESGMPKERFSAEFPKEGPSILRIQQVVRGDSAAYFCASSSGDRETQYFGPGTRLLVL.

This clonotype was counted ten times or more. For the CDR3, the DNA is TGTGCCAGCAGTTACGGACACGCGAACACTGAAGCTTTCTTT. Its translation is CASSYGHANTEAFF. The genes are TRBV6-2 or TRBV6-3 and TRBJ1-1, with D maybe TRBD1 (5 bases). V dropped 2 bases and J dropped 1 base, with 8 bases sitting between them. Per the germline V gene, CDR1 is MNHEY and CDR2 is SVGEGT. The length of the CDR3 is 14 residues.

This clonotype was seen ten or more times. CDR3 in DNA: TGTGCCAGCAGTCGGTTGCCGGGTTACCAGCCCCAGCATTTT. Translation: CASSRLPGYQPQHF. The chain uses TRBV2 and TRBJ1-5, with unresolved D. The CDR3 is made up of 14 amino acids. The ends were cut back, 5 bases at V and 7 bases at J, with 15 bases in the middle. Germline V CDR1 and CDR2: SNHLY, FYNNEI.

J is TRBJ2-7 and V is TRBV12-3 or TRBV12-4; no clear D. V was pared by 4 bases and J by 7 bases, with 14 bases between. This CDR3 is built from 13 residues. The CDR3, as DNA: TGTGCCAGCAGTTCTACGTCCAGCAGTGAGCAGTACTTC. Protein product: CASSSTSSSEQYF.

This clonotype was observed many times. The chain joins TRBV20-1 to TRBJ2-7; a weak D match, TRBD1 (5 bases). V lost 6 bases and J lost 3, with 12 bases in between. The length of the CDR3 is 12 residues. The germline V gene encodes CDR1 DFQATT and CDR2 SNEGSKA (reference sequence). The CDR3 loop reads CSAVDRIYEQYF. In nucleotides, the CDR3 is TGCAGTGCCGTCGACAGAATCTACGAGCAGTACTTC.

CDR3 coding DNA: TGTGCCAGCAGCTCCTCCGGAAAGGGGGCTGGAAACACCATATATTTT. Protein sequence: CASSSSGKGAGNTIYF. The chain joins TRBV7-9 to TRBJ1-3; D perhaps matches TRBD1 (6 bases). The V end was cut by 4 bases, the J end by 2 bases, with 15 bases between. The CDR3 consists of 16 residues. The germline gives CDR1 SEHNR, CDR2 FQNEAQ (reference sequence).